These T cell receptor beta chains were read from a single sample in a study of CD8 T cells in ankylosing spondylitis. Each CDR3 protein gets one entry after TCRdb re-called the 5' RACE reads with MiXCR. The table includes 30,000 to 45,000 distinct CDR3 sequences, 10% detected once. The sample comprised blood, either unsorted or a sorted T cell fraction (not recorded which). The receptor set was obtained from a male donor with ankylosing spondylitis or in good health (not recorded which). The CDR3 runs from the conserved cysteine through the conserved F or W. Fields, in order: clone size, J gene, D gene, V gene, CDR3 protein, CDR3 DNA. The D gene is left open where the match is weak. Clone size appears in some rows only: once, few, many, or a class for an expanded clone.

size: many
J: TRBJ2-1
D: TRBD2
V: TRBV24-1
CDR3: CATSASGLAGHNEQFF
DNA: TGTGCCACCAGTGCTTCTGGACTAGCGGGGCACAATGAGCAGTTCTTC

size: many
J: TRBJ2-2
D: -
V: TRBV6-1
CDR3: CASRPLGSNTGELFF
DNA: TGTGCCAGCAGGCCCCTGGGATCGAACACCGGGGAGCTGTTTTTT

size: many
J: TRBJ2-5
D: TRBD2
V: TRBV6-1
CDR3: CASSFGLAGVTGTQYF
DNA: TGTGCCAGCAGCTTTGGACTAGCGGGAGTCACAGGGACCCAGTACTTC

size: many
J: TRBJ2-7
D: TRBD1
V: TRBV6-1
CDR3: CASRVTGTGAYEQYF
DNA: TGTGCCAGCAGGGTGACCGGGACAGGTGCCTACGAGCAGTACTTC

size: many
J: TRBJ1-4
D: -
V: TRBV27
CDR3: CASSLSGRDEKLFF
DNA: TGTGCCAGCAGTTTATCCGGGAGGGATGAAAAACTGTTTTTT

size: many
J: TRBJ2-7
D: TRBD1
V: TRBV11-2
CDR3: CASSPGQGSSYEQYF
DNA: TGTGCCAGCAGCCCGGGACAGGGAAGCTCCTACGAGCAGTACTTC

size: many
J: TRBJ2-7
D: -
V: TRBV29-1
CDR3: CSVGFRVGYEQYF
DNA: TGCAGCGTTGGGTTCAGGGTGGGCTACGAGCAGTACTTC

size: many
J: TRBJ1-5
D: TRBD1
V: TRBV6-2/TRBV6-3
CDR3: CASSYGTGTLNQPQHF
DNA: TGTGCCAGCAGTTACGGGACAGGGACCCTAAATCAGCCCCAGCATTTT

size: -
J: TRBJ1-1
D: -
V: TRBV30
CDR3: CAWSRVPNTEAFF
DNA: TGTGCCTGGAGTCGGGTCCCTAACACTGAAGCTTTCTTT

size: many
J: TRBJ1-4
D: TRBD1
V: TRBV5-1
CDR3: CASSLAGQFNEKLFF
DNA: TGCGCCAGCAGCTTGGCGGGACAGTTTAATGAAAAACTGTTTTTT

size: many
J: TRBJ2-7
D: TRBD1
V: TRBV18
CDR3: CASGQGVSPYEQYF
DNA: TGTGCCAGCGGACAGGGGGTGTCCCCCTACGAGCAGTACTTC

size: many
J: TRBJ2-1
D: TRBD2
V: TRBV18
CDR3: CASSPPGLAPWNEQFF
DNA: TGTGCCAGCTCACCCCCGGGACTAGCTCCTTGGAATGAGCAGTTCTTC

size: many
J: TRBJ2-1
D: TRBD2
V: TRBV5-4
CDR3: CASSPPGTSGNEQFF
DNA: TGTGCCAGCAGCCCCCCCGGGACTAGCGGCAATGAGCAGTTCTTC

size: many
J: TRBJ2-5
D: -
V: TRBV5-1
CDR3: CASSFRTAQETQYF
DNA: TGCGCCAGCAGCTTCCGCACAGCGCAAGAGACCCAGTACTTC

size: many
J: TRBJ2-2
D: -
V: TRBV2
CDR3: CASSSTGTAAGELFF
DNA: TGTGCCAGCAGCTCAACAGGGACCGCCGCCGGGGAGCTGTTTTTT

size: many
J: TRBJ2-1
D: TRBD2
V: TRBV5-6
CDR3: CASSLGLAGDNEQFF
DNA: TGTGCCAGCAGCTTGGGACTAGCGGGGGACAATGAGCAGTTCTTC

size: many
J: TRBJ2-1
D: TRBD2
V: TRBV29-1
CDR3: CSFFPGPGLAGDEQFF
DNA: TGCAGCTTCTTCCCGGGACCGGGACTAGCGGGAGATGAGCAGTTCTTC

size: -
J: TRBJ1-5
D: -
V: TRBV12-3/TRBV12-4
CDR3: CASSFSGNQPQHF
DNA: TGTGCCAGCAGTTTTTCAGGGAATCAGCCCCAGCATTTT

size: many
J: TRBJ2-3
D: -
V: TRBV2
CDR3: CASGKGWNPDTQYF
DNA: TGTGCCAGCGGGAAGGGGTGGAACCCAGATACGCAGTATTTT

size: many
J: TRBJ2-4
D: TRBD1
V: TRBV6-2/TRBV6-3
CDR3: CASGSRTGGKNIQYF
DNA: TGTGCCAGCGGCTCACGGACAGGGGGCAAAAACATTCAGTACTTC

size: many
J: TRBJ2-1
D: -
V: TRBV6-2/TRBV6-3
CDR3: CASTSLDRSRVEQFF
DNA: TGTGCCAGCACTTCCCTGGATCGATCAAGGGTTGAGCAGTTCTTC

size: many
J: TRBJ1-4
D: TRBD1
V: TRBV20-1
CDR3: CSADRVVREKLFF
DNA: TGCAGTGCTGACAGGGTGGTTCGGGAAAAACTGTTTTTT

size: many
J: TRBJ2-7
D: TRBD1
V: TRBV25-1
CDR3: CASSAGTGTAPKQYF
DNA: TGTGCCAGCAGTGCGGGAACTGGGACAGCCCCCAAGCAGTACTTC

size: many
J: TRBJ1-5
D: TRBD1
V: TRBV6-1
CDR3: CASSLDRGSNQPQHF
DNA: TGTGCCAGCAGTCTGGACAGGGGAAGCAATCAGCCCCAGCATTTT

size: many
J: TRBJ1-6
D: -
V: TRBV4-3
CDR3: CASSQNAGHSSPLHF
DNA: TGCGCCAGCAGCCAAAACGCGGGACATAGCTCACCCCTCCACTTT

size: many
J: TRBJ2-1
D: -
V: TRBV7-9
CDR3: CASSPAGAHEQFF
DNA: TGTGCCAGCAGCCCCGCTGGGGCCCATGAGCAGTTCTTC

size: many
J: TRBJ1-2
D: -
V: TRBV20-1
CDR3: CSARALEGVGYTF
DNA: TGCAGTGCTAGAGCCCTCGAGGGTGTAGGCTACACCTTC

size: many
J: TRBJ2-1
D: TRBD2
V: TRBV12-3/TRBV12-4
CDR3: CASSGLAGGSSYNEQFF
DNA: TGTGCCAGCAGTGGACTAGCGGGAGGGAGCTCCTACAATGAGCAGTTCTTC